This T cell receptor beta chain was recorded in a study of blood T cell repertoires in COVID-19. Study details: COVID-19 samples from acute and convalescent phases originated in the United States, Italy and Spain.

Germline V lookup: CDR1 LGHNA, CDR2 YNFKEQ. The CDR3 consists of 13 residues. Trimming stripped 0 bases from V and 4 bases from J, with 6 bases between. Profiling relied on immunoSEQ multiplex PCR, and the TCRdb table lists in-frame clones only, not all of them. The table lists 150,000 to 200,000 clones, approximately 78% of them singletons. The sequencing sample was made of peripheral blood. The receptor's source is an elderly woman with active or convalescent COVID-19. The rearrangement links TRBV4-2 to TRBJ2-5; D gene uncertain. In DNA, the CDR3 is TGTGCCAGCAGCCAAGATCCGCGAGAGACCCAGTACTTC. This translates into CASSQDPRETQYF.